One sample yielded the 10 T cell receptor beta chains listed below, sequenced in a study of T cells in Graves' hyperthyroidism and ophthalmopathy. From RNA transcripts, TCR beta CDR3 regions were amplified. The HTBI primer set served for first-round RT-PCR of the TCR CDR3. TCRdb itself ran the multiplex PCR reads through MiXCR, one entry per CDR3 protein. In the table there are fewer than 650,000 distinct CDR3 sequences, 35% to 50% of which are singletons. The specimen sequenced was peripheral blood or thyroid tissue (not recorded which). The receptors here all came from an adult woman with Graves' disease, either hyperthyroidism or ophthalmopathy (not recorded which).

This clonotype was seen at least ten times. V usage is TRBV7-8 and J usage is TRBJ1-1, with 11 nucleotides matching TRBD1. The CDR3 length is 16 residues. Germline V CDR1 and CDR2: SGHVS, FQNEAQ. V dropped 5 bases and J dropped 0; count of bases not matched to a gene: 5. The CDR3: CASSPPGQGVNTEAFF. CDR3 DNA sequence: TGTGCCAGCAGCCCCCCGGGACAGGGGGTGAACACTGAAGCTTTCTTT.

Ten or more counts support this clonotype. V is TRBV2 and J is TRBJ2-7, with a possible D match to TRBD2 (5 bases). V lost 5 bases to trimming and J lost 0 bases, with 14 bases between them. The V gene's germline CDR1 is SNHLY and CDR2 FYNNEI. This CDR3 has 15 residues. CDR3 loop: CASSTERTSSYEQYF. CDR3 in DNA: TGTGCCAGCAGTACGGAGCGGACGAGCTCCTACGAGCAGTACTTC.

V and J are TRBV10-3 and TRBJ1-4; maybe TRBD1 (5 bases). V was cut by 6 bases and J by 8 bases, with 16 bases left in between. Germline CDR1 reads ENHRY; CDR2 reads SYGVKD. This CDR3 comprises 14 residues. CDR3 sequence (DNA): TGTGCCATCAGGGACGAAGGGGCGAAGGAAAAACTGTTTTTT. This codes for CAIRDEGAKEKLFF.

This clonotype was seen at least ten times. The chain recombines TRBV12-3 or TRBV12-4 with TRBJ2-6; D call uncertain. V was shortened by 2 bases and J by 2 bases, with 1 base between the two germline ends. The CDR3 extends over 13 amino acids. The CDR3 nucleotides read TGTGCCAGCAGTTTACCTGGGGCCAACGTCCTGACTTTC. This translates into CASSLPGANVLTF.

This clonotype was found many times. This chain links TRBV20-1 with TRBJ1-5; no reliable D call. Trimming removed 0 bases at V and 6 bases at J, with 6 bases between. CDR1 and CDR2 from the germline V gene are DFQATT and SNEGSKA (reference sequence). The CDR3 loop spans 12 amino acids. This CDR3 is CSARDPGQPQHF. The CDR3 DNA follows: TGCAGTGCTAGAGATCCGGGTCAGCCCCAGCATTTT.

This rearrangement joins TRBV7-2 to TRBJ2-7; D is possibly TRBD1 (9 bases). V was trimmed by 6 bases and J by 0 bases, leaving 18 bases between them. Per germline, CDR1 SGHTA and CDR2 FQGNSA. CDR3 size: 16 residues. The CDR3 loop is CASSPGGGQGSYEQYF. The DNA for the CDR3 is TGTGCCAGCAGTCCCGGGGGGGGACAGGGCTCCTACGAGCAGTACTTC.

This clonotype appeared many times. The rearrangement joins TRBV14 to TRBJ1-1; unclear D gene. Germline V gene sequence: CDR1 SGHDN, CDR2 FVKESK. Trimming removed 1 base at V and 1 base at J, with 4 bases between. The CDR3 spans 13 residues. The CDR3 region is CASSQVRNTEAFF. The CDR3 nucleotides are TGTGCCAGCAGCCAAGTCAGGAACACTGAAGCTTTCTTT.

In this sample, this clonotype turned up many times. The V gene is TRBV10-3, the J gene TRBJ1-1; tentative D call: TRBD1 (6 bases). CDR1 is ENHRY, CDR2 SYGVKD, per germline. Deletions cut 2 bases from V and 7 bases from J, with 20 bases between. CDR3 length: 16 residues. CDR3 sequence reads: CAISERVSQGGSEAFF. CDR3 in DNA: TGTGCCATCAGTGAGAGGGTGTCACAGGGCGGTAGTGAAGCTTTCTTT.

This clonotype has at least ten counts. This rearrangement joins TRBV7-2 to TRBJ2-2; D may be TRBD1 (5 bases). The germline CDR1 and CDR2 sequences are SGHTA and FQGNSA. This CDR3 is 15 amino acids long. V was shortened by 1 base and J by 2 bases, with 8 bases between the two germline ends. The CDR3 DNA sequence: TGTGCCAGCAGCTTAGTGACAGCTAACACCGGGGAGCTGTTTTTT. This encodes CASSLVTANTGELFF.

As concerns this clonotype: A read error is likely, as this CDR3 ends without the conserved phenylalanine or tryptophan. The limits of the CDR3 on the DNA are not certain, so only TCRdb's listed CDR3 is given. This sequence joins TRBV7-8 and TRBJ2-2. The CDR3 totals 10 residues, both ends included. Germline V CDR1 and CDR2: SGHVS, FQNEAQ. The CDR3 sequence: CASSLEGATI.